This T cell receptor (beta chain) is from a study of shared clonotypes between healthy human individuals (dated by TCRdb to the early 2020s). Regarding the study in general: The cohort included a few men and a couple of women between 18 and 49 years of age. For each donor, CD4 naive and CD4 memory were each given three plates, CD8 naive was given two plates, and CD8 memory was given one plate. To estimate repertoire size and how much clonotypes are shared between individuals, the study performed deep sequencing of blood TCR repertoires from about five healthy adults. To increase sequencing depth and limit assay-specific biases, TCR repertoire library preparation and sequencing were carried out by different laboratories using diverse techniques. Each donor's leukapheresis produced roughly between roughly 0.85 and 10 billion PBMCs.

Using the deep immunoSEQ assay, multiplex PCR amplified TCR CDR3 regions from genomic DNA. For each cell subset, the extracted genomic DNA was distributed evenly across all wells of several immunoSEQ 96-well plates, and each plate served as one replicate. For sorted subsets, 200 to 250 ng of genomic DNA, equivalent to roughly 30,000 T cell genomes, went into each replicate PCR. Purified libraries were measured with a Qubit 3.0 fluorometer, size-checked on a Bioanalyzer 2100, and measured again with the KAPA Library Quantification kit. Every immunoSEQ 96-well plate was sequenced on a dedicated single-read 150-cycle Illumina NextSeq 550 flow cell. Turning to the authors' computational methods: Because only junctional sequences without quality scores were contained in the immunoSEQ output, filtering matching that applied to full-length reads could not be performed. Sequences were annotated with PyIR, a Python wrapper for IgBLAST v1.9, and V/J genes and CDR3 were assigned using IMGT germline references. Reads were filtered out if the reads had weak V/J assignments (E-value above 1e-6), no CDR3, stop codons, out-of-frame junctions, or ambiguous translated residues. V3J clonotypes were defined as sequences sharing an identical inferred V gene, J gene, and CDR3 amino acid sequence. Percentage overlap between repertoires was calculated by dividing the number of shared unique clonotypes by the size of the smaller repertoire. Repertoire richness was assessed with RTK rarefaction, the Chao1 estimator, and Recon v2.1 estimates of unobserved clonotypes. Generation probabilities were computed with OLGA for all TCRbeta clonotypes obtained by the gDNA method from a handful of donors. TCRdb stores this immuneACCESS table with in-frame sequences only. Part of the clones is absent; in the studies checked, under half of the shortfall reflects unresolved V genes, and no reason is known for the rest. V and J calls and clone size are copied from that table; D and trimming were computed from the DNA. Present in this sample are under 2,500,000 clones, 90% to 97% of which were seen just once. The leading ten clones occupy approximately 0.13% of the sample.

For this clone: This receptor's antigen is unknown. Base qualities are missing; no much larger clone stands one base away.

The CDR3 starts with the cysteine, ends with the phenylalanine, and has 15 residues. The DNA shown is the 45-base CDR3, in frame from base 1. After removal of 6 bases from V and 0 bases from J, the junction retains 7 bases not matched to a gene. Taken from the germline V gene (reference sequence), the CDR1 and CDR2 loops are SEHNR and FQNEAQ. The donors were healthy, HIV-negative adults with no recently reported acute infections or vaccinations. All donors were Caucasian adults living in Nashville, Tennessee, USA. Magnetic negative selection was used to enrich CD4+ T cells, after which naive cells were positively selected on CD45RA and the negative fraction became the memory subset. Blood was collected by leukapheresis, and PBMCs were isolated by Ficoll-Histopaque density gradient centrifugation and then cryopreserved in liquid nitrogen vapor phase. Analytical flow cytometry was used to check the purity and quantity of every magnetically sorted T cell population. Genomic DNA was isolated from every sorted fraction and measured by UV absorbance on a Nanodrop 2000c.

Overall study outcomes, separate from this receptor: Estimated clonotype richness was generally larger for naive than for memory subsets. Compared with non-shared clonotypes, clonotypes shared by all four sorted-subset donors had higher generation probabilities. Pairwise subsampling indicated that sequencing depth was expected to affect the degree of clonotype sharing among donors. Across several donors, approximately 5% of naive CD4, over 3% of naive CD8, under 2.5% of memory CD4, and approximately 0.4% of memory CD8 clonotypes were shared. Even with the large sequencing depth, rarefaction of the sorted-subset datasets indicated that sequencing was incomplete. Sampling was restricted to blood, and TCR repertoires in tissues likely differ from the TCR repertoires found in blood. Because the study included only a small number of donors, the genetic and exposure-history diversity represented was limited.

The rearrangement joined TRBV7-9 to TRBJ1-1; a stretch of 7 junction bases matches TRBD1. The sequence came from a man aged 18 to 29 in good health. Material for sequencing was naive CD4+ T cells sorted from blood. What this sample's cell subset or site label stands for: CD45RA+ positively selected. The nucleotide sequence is TGTGCCAGCAGAACCGGGACAGCCATGAACACTGAAGCTTTCTTT. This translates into CASRTGTAMNTEAFF.